These 3 T cell receptor beta chains were sequenced from one sample in a study of blood T cell repertoires in COVID-19. Sequencing used immunoSEQ multiplex PCR; TCRdb keeps in-frame clones, though not all of them. The profile shows about 410,000 clones, 89% of them singletons. The specimen sequenced was peripheral blood. The source of these receptors is a woman in her 40s with COVID-19, enrolled during active disease.

The chain uses TRBV5-1 and TRBJ1-5; 8 bases match TRBD1. J lost 6 bases, V lost 5 bases, and 7 bases had no gene match. CDR1 and CDR2 (germline): SGHRS, YFSETQ. CDR3 length equals 14 residues. The CDR3 reads CASSPGQGLQPQHF. The CDR3 DNA reads as TGCGCCAGCAGTCCCGGACAGGGACTTCAGCCCCAGCATTTT. Full variable domain (rest looked up from reference TRBV5-1 and TRBJ1-5): KAGVTQTPRYLIKTRGQQVTLSCSPISGHRSVSWYQQTPGQGLQFLFEYFSETQRNKGNFPGRFSGRQFSNSRSEMNVSTLELGDSALYLCASSPGQGLQPQHFGDGTRLSIL.

The chain carries TRBV29-1 and TRBJ1-1; tentative D call: TRBD1 (5 bases). In germline, CDR1 is SQVTM, CDR2 ANQGSEA. V was pared by 4 bases and J by 10 bases, with 16 bases between. This CDR3 has 12 residues. The chain's CDR3 is CSVGGPTDGAFF. The DNA of the CDR3 is TGCAGCGTTGGGGGCCCCACAGACGGAGCTTTCTTT.

DNA for the CDR3: TGTGCCACCAGCAGGGATCCTCCGGGGACTCCCCGGACCCAGTACTTC. It encodes CATSRDPPGTPRTQYF. The chain carries TRBV15 and TRBJ2-5; weak D call: TRBD2 (6 bases). This CDR3 has 16 amino acids. The germline V gene has CDR1 LNHNV and CDR2 YYDKDF (reference sequence). The ends were cut back, 3 bases at V and 7 bases at J, with 21 bases in the middle.